This TCR beta chain comes out of a study of T cell responses to AZD1222 COVID-19 vaccine. This table comes from immunoSEQ multiplex PCR, and its TCRdb copy is limited to in-frame clones, with some not included. The sample lists around 90,000 clones, 80% to 90% occurring once. The CDR3 loop spans 13 amino acids. Trimming stripped 2 bases from V and 10 bases from J, with 12 bases between. The V gene's germline CDR1 is MNHEY and CDR2 SMNVEV (reference sequence). General study findings and limits: CD4 TCRs linked to vaccination spanned spike, dominating at 160-218 and 743-854. Only a handful of AZD1222 recipients were seropositive at baseline.

With regard to this clone: Its antigen remains unknown.

The receptor was isolated from an adult in good health. The source material was peripheral blood, sampled on day 0 of AZD1222 vaccination. This chain links TRBV27 with TRBJ2-1, with D perhaps TRBD2 (5 bases). The CDR3 region has the DNA TGTGCCAGCAGTTTAGGTTTGAGGGTGGAGCAGTTCTTC. Amino acid sequence: CASSLGLRVEQFF.